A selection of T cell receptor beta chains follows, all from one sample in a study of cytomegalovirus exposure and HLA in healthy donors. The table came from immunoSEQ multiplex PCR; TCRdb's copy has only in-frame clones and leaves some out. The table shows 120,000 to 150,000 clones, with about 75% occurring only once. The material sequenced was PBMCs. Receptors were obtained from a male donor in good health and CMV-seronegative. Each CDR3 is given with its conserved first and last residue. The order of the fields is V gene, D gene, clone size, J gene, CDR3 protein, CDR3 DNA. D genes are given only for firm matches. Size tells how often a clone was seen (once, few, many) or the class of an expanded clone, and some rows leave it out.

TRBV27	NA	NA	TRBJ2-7	CASSSLRWTGGDYEQYF	TGTGCCAGCAGTTCACTCCGATGGACAGGAGGGGACTACGAGCAGTACTTC
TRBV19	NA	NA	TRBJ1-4	CASSILQGTAEKLFF	TGTGCCAGTAGTATCCTACAGGGTACCGCTGAAAAACTGTTTTTT
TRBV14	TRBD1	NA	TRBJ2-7	CASSQMTGVTTYEQYF	TGTGCCAGCAGCCAAATGACAGGGGTTACAACCTACGAGCAGTACTTC
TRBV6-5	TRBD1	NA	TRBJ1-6	CASRRGGNNSPLHF	TGTGCCAGCAGACGAGGGGGCAATAATTCACCCCTCCACTTT
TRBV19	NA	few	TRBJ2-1	CASSISDRTEQFF	TGTGCCAGTAGTATAAGTGACAGGACTGAGCAGTTCTTC
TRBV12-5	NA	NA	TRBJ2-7	CASGSGKKRLGAIYEQYF	TGTGCTAGTGGTTCCGGTAAAAAGAGACTGGGGGCAATCTACGAGCAGTACTTC
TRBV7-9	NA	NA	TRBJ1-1	CSSSLEQNTEAFF	TGTTCCAGCAGCTTAGAACAAAACACTGAAGCTTTCTTT
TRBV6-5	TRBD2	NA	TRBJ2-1	CAVDGGGEQFF	TGTGCCGTCGACGGGGGGGGTGAGCAGTTCTTC
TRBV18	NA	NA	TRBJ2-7	CASSQTSPDEQYF	TGTGCCAGCTCACAAACTAGCCCGGACGAGCAGTACTTC
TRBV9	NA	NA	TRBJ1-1	CASSVAGVNTEAFF	TGTGCCAGCAGCGTAGCGGGAGTGAACACTGAAGCTTTCTTT
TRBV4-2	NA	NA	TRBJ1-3	CASSLTYTGSGNTIYF	TGTGCCAGCAGCCTCACCTACACGGGCTCTGGAAACACCATATATTTT
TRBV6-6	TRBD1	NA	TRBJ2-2	CATKGAQSTGELFF	TGTGCCACTAAGGGGGCCCAGTCCACCGGGGAGCTGTTTTTT
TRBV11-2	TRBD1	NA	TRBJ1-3	CASSLFPGQGLNSGNTIYF	TGTGCCAGCAGCCTTTTCCCGGGACAGGGGCTTAATTCTGGAAACACCATATATTTT
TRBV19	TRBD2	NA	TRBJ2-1	CASIAGTSGSNEQFF	TGTGCCAGTATCGCCGGGACTAGCGGGAGTAATGAGCAGTTCTTC
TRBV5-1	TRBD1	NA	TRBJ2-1	CASSFLGDRSNEQFF	TGCGCCAGCAGCTTCCTCGGGGACAGATCCAATGAGCAGTTCTTC
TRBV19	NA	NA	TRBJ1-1	CASRLGGQLHPFAEAFF	TGTGCCAGTAGATTGGGGGGGCAGCTTCACCCATTCGCTGAAGCTTTCTTT
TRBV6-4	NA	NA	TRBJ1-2	CANQTTGINYGYTF	TGTGCCAACCAGACGACAGGTATTAACTATGGCTACACCTTC